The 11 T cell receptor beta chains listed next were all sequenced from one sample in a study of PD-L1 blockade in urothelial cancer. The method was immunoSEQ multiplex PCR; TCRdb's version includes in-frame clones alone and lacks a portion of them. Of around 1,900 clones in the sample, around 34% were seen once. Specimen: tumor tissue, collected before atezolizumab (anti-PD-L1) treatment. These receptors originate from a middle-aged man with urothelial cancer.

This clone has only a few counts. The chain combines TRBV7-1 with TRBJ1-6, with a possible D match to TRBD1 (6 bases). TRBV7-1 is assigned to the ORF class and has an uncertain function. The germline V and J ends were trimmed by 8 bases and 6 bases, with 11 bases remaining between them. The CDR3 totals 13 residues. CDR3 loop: CASGDRRNSPLHF. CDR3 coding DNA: TGTGCCAGCGGAGACAGGCGTAATTCACCCCTCCACTTT.

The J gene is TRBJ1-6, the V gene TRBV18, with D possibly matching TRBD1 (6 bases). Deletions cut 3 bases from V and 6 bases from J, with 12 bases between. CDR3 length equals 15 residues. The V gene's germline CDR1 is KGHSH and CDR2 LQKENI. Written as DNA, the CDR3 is TGTGCCAGCTCACCGAAAACGGACAGTAATTCACCCCTCCACTTT. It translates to CASSPKTDSNSPLHF. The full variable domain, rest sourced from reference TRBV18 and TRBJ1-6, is NAGVMQNPRHLVRRRGQEARLRCSPMKGHSHVYWYRQLPEEGLKFMVYLQKENIIDESGMPKERFSAEFPKEGPSILRIQQVVRGDSAAYFCASSPKTDSNSPLHFGNGTRLTVT.

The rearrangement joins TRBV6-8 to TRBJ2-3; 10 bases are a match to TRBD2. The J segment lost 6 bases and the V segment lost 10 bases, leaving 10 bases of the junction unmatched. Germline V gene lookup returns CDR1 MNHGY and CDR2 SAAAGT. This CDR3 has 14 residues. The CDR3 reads CAIRGAGGSDTQYF. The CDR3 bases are TGTGCCATCAGAGGAGCGGGAGGGTCCGATACGCAGTATTTT.

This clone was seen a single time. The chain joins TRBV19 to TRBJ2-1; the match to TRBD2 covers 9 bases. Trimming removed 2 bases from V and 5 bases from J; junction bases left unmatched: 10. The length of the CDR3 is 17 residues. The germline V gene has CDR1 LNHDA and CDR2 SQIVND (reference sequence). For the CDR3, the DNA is TGTGCCAGTAGTATAAGGTGGGGACTAGCTTTCGACAATGAGCAGTTCTTC. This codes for CASSIRWGLAFDNEQFF. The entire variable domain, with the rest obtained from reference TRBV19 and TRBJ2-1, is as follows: DGGITQSPKYLFRKEGQNVTLSCEQNLNHDAMYWYRQDPGQGLRLIYYSQIVNDFQKGDIAEGYSVSREKKESFPLTVTSAQKNPTAFYLCASSIRWGLAFDNEQFFGPGTRLTVL.

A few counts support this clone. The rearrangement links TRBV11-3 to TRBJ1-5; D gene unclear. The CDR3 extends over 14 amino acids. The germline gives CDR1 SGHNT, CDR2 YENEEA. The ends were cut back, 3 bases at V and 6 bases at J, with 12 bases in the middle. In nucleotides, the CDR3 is TGTGCCAGCAGCTTTAGGTTCGGGAGTCAGCCCCAGCATTTT. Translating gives CASSFRFGSQPQHF.

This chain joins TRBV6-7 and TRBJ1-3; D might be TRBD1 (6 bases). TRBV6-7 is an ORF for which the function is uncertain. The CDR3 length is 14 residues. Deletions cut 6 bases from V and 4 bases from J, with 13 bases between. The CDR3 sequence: CASRSQGIGNTIYF. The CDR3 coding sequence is TGTGCCAGCAGGTCACAGGGAATCGGAAACACCATATATTTT.

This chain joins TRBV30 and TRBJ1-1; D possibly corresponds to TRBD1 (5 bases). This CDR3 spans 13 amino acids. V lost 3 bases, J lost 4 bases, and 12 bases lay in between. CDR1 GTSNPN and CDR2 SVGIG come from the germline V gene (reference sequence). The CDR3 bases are TGTGCCTGGAGGGGACTGGGAAGCACTGAAGCTTTCTTT. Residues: CAWRGLGSTEAFF.

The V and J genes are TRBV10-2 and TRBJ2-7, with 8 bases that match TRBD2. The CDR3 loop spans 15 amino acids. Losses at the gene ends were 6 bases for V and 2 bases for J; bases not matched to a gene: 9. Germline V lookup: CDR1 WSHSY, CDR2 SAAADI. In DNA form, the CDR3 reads TGCGCCAGCAGAGCGGGAGAGCGAGTCGCCTACGAGCAGTACTTC. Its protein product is CASRAGERVAYEQYF.

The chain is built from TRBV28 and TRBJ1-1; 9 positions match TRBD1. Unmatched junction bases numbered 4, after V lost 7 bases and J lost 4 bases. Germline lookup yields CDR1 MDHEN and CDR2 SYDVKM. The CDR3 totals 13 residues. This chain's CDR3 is CASTRDRVTEAFF. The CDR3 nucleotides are TGTGCCAGCACCCGGGACAGGGTCACTGAAGCTTTCTTT.

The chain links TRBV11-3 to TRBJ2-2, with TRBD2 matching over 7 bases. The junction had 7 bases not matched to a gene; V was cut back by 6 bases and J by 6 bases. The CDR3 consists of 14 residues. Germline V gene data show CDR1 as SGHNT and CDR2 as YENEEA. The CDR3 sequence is CASRRENRAGELFF. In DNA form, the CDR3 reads TGTGCCAGCAGGCGGGAGAATAGAGCCGGGGAGCTGTTTTTT.

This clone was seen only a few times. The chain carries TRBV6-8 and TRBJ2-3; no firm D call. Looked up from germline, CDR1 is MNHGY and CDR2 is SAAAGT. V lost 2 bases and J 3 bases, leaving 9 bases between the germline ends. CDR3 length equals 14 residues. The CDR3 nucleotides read TGTGCCAGCAGTTACACGATTTCAACAGATACGCAGTATTTT. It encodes CASSYTISTDTQYF.